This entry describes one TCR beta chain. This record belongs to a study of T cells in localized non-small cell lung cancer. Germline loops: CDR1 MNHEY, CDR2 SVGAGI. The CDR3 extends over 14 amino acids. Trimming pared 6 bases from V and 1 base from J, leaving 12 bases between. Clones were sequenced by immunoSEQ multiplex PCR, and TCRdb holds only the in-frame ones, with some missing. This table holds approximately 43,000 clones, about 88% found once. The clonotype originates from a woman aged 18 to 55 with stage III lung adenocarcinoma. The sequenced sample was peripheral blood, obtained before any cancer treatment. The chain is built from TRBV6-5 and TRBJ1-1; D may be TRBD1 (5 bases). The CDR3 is CASRDPRANTEAFF. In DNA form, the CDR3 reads TGTGCCAGCAGAGACCCCAGGGCGAACACTGAAGCTTTCTTT.